This TCR beta chain is drawn from a study of blood T cell repertoires in COVID-19. Turning to the study itself: The origin of the acute and convalescent COVID-19 samples was the United States, Italy and Spain. The analysed material was cDNA or gDNA that came from T cells, B-cell-depleted T cells, or PBMCs.

The germline gives CDR1 SGHRS, CDR2 YFSETQ. This CDR3 region has 13 residues. The germline V and J ends were trimmed by 0 bases and 4 bases, with 8 bases remaining between them. It was during active infection that Seattle patients were enrolled and then longitudinally followed. Assay: immunoSEQ multiplex PCR; the TCRdb copy retains only in-frame clones and omits some. This sample has approximately 110,000 clones, with about 90% found just once. The sequencing input was peripheral blood. This TCR was recovered from a man in his forties or fifties with COVID-19, enrolled during active disease. This rearrangement joins TRBV5-1 to TRBJ2-7; D not resolved. CDR3 loop: CASSLGIRYEQYF. The DNA of the CDR3 is TGCGCCAGCAGCTTGGGAATCAGATACGAGCAGTACTTC.